The entry that follows covers one T cell receptor (beta chain) sequence. This specimen comes from a study of blood T cell repertoires in COVID-19. Study information: Sites across the United States, Italy and Spain contributed samples from acute and convalescent COVID-19. Nucleic acid was either cDNA or gDNA, and it came from T cells, B-cell-depleted T cells, or PBMCs.

Enrolment of Seattle patients took place during active infection, and they were followed longitudinally. In the original processing: Estimation of nucleated cell counts relied on the amplification of reference gene primers. Sequencing used immunoSEQ multiplex PCR; TCRdb keeps in-frame clones, though not all of them. From that table come the V and J calls and clone size; the DNA was used to work out D and trimming. This sample has about 180,000 clones, with 81% found just once. CDR1 and CDR2 from the germline V gene are SGHRS and YFSETQ. Trimming took 4 bases from V and 5 from J; bases not matched to a gene: 8. This CDR3 contains 15 residues.

This TCR was recovered from a woman older than 75 with COVID-19, enrolled during active disease. Sequenced input: peripheral blood. The chain has TRBV5-1 and TRBJ1-4, with 7 bases that match TRBD1. The CDR3 DNA sequence: TGCGCCAGCAGCACCGGGACAGAAACAAATGAAAAACTGTTTTTT. Translating gives CASSTGTETNEKLFF.